These T cell receptor beta chains were read from a single sample in a study of identifying expanded T cells in peripheral blood. The repertoire was sequenced with immunoSEQ multiplex PCR; TCRdb's copy has only in-frame clones and lacks some. Here the sample spans 90,000 to 95,000 clones, approximately 85% being singletons. Sequenced: blood. The source is a person aged 18-70 years in good health. Both conserved end residues are part of each CDR3. A D gene is named only where the DNA matches it firmly. A clone size is listed for some rows: how often the clone was seen (once, few, many), or a class if it is expanded.

d_gene: NA; j_gene: TRBJ1-1; v_gene: TRBV28; abundance: NA; CDR3nt: TGTGCCAGCAGCTCCTCCGGCGCAGGGGTCACTGAAGCTTTCTTT; CDR3aa: CASSSSGAGVTEAFF
d_gene: NA; j_gene: TRBJ2-2; v_gene: TRBV9; abundance: NA; CDR3nt: TGTGCCAGCAGCCCTATTATCGGGGTCTTAGGGGCCGGGGAGCTGTTTTTT; CDR3aa: CASSPIIGVLGAGELFF
d_gene: NA; j_gene: TRBJ1-2; v_gene: TRBV29-1; abundance: NA; CDR3nt: TGCAGCGTGGAGGGGCTACGTCTTTATGGCTACACCTTC; CDR3aa: CSVEGLRLYGYTF
d_gene: TRBD2; j_gene: TRBJ2-1; v_gene: TRBV4-1; abundance: NA; CDR3nt: TGCGCCAGCAGCGCCGGCGAGCGGGGGTACAATGAGCAGTTCTTC; CDR3aa: CASSAGERGYNEQFF
d_gene: NA; j_gene: TRBJ1-2; v_gene: TRBV19; abundance: few; CDR3nt: TGTGCCAGTAGTATCCCATTCGTCAGGGCGTATGGCTACACCTTC; CDR3aa: CASSIPFVRAYGYTF
d_gene: NA; j_gene: TRBJ2-7; v_gene: TRBV28; abundance: NA; CDR3nt: TGTGCCAGCAGTTTTAATGGGAGATCCTACGAGCAGTACTTC; CDR3aa: CASSFNGRSYEQYF
d_gene: NA; j_gene: TRBJ1-3; v_gene: TRBV27; abundance: NA; CDR3nt: TGTGCCAGCAGTCAATCGACCCCTAATCGGAACACCATATATTTT; CDR3aa: CASSQSTPNRNTIYF
d_gene: NA; j_gene: TRBJ2-1; v_gene: TRBV29-1; abundance: few; CDR3nt: TGCAGCGTTATGGCAGGATCGCGTGAGCAGTTCTTC; CDR3aa: CSVMAGSREQFF
d_gene: TRBD2; j_gene: TRBJ2-3; v_gene: TRBV4-3; abundance: NA; CDR3nt: TGCGCCAGCAGCCAAGGTCCCTATAGCGGGAACTCTGTCACAGATACGCAGTATTTT; CDR3aa: CASSQGPYSGNSVTDTQYF
d_gene: TRBD1; j_gene: TRBJ1-1; v_gene: TRBV18; abundance: NA; CDR3nt: TGTGCCAGCTCACCGGCCAGGGGGCCCACTGAAGCTTTCTTT; CDR3aa: CASSPARGPTEAFF
d_gene: TRBD1; j_gene: TRBJ1-1; v_gene: TRBV15; abundance: NA; CDR3nt: TGTGCCACCAGCAGGGACAGGTACACTGAAGCTTTCTTT; CDR3aa: CATSRDRYTEAFF
d_gene: NA; j_gene: TRBJ1-5; v_gene: TRBV2; abundance: few; CDR3nt: TGTGCCAGCAGCGCCCGGGCCATCAATCAGCCCCAGCATTTT; CDR3aa: CASSARAINQPQHF
d_gene: NA; j_gene: TRBJ2-3; v_gene: TRBV4-1; abundance: NA; CDR3nt: TGCGCCAGCAGCCAAGACACTCTCACAGATACGCAGTATTTT; CDR3aa: CASSQDTLTDTQYF
d_gene: NA; j_gene: TRBJ1-1; v_gene: TRBV6-5; abundance: NA; CDR3nt: TGTGCCAGCCAAATGGGGGAGAGATTAATGGCTTTCTTT; CDR3aa: CASQMGERLMAFF
d_gene: NA; j_gene: TRBJ2-5; v_gene: TRBV10-3; abundance: NA; CDR3nt: TGTGCCATATCCCGATTTCCAGAGCAAGAGACCCAGTACTTC; CDR3aa: CAISRFPEQETQYF
d_gene: NA; j_gene: TRBJ2-1; v_gene: TRBV7-9; abundance: NA; CDR3nt: TGTGCCAGCAGCTTAGATAACTCCTACAATGAGCAGTTCTTC; CDR3aa: CASSLDNSYNEQFF
d_gene: TRBD1; j_gene: TRBJ2-6; v_gene: TRBV4-3; abundance: NA; CDR3nt: TGCGCCAGCAGCCAAGAGATTATAGAGGGGGCTAGTGGCTGGGCCAACGTCCTGACTTTC; CDR3aa: CASSQEIIEGASGWANVLTF
d_gene: NA; j_gene: TRBJ2-3; v_gene: TRBV2; abundance: once; CDR3nt: TGTGCCAGCAGTGAAGGCACAGATACGCAGTATTTT; CDR3aa: CASSEGTDTQYF
d_gene: NA; j_gene: TRBJ2-5; v_gene: TRBV2; abundance: NA; CDR3nt: TGTGCCAGCAGCGCGACAGACCAAGAGACCCAGTACTTC; CDR3aa: CASSATDQETQYF
d_gene: TRBD2; j_gene: TRBJ2-7; v_gene: TRBV30; abundance: NA; CDR3nt: TGTGCCTGGAGTATAAGACTAGCGGGAGAAGGGCAGTACTTC; CDR3aa: CAWSIRLAGEGQYF
d_gene: NA; j_gene: TRBJ2-3; v_gene: TRBV9; abundance: NA; CDR3nt: TGTGCCAGCAGCGCGACTAGCACAGATACGCAGTATTTT; CDR3aa: CASSATSTDTQYF
d_gene: TRBD2; j_gene: TRBJ2-5; v_gene: TRBV5-1; abundance: NA; CDR3nt: TGCGCCAGCAGCTCCCCGGGGGGGCAAGAGACCCAGTACTTC; CDR3aa: CASSSPGGQETQYF
d_gene: NA; j_gene: TRBJ1-4; v_gene: TRBV7-9; abundance: NA; CDR3nt: TGTGCCAGCAGCCTACGGCAGGGTAATGAAAAACTGTTTTTT; CDR3aa: CASSLRQGNEKLFF
d_gene: NA; j_gene: TRBJ2-7; v_gene: TRBV19; abundance: few; CDR3nt: TGTGCCAGTAGTATTGGGGGGAGTTTGTACGAGCAGTACTTC; CDR3aa: CASSIGGSLYEQYF
d_gene: TRBD1; j_gene: TRBJ1-1; v_gene: TRBV29-1; abundance: NA; CDR3nt: TGCAGCGTGAATGACAGGGCCTCGAACACTGAAGCTTTCTTT; CDR3aa: CSVNDRASNTEAFF
d_gene: NA; j_gene: TRBJ1-1; v_gene: TRBV7-9; abundance: NA; CDR3nt: TGTGCCAGCTTAATGGGGGAGAGCACTGAAGCTTTCTTT; CDR3aa: CASLMGESTEAFF
d_gene: TRBD1; j_gene: TRBJ1-1; v_gene: TRBV18; abundance: NA; CDR3nt: TGTGCCAGCTCACGACAGGGGAACACTGAAGCTTTCTTT; CDR3aa: CASSRQGNTEAFF
d_gene: TRBD1; j_gene: TRBJ1-5; v_gene: TRBV7-2; abundance: NA; CDR3nt: TGTGCCAGCAGCCCTTGGACAGGGGGGGATAGCAATCAGCCCCAGCATTTT; CDR3aa: CASSPWTGGDSNQPQHF
d_gene: TRBD1; j_gene: TRBJ2-1; v_gene: TRBV9; abundance: NA; CDR3nt: TGTGCCAGCAGCGTAGGTGACAGGGCGAATGAGCAGTTCTTC; CDR3aa: CASSVGDRANEQFF
d_gene: NA; j_gene: TRBJ2-1; v_gene: TRBV18; abundance: NA; CDR3nt: TGTGCCAGCTCATCTCGATTAGCAGACTACAATGAGCAGTTCTTC; CDR3aa: CASSSRLADYNEQFF
d_gene: NA; j_gene: TRBJ1-2; v_gene: TRBV29-1; abundance: NA; CDR3nt: TGCAGCGTTGAAGTGACAACCCTTGGACGACAAACCTTC; CDR3aa: CSVEVTTLGRQTF
d_gene: NA; j_gene: TRBJ2-2; v_gene: TRBV14; abundance: NA; CDR3nt: TGTGCCAGCAGTCGGGTTAACACCGGGGAGCTGTTTTTT; CDR3aa: CASSRVNTGELFF
d_gene: NA; j_gene: TRBJ1-2; v_gene: TRBV5-4; abundance: NA; CDR3nt: TGTGCCAGCAGCTTGTATACAGGGTCCGGAGGCTACACCTTC; CDR3aa: CASSLYTGSGGYTF
d_gene: NA; j_gene: TRBJ2-5; v_gene: TRBV5-5; abundance: NA; CDR3nt: TGTGCCAGCAGCTTGTTATTGTGGCGGGACGATCAAGAGACCCAGTACTTC; CDR3aa: CASSLLLWRDDQETQYF
d_gene: NA; j_gene: TRBJ2-2; v_gene: TRBV19; abundance: NA; CDR3nt: TGTGCCAGTAGTTGGGGTTTAGGGACACTGAACACCGGGGAGCTGTTTTTT; CDR3aa: CASSWGLGTLNTGELFF